This TCR beta chain was identified in a study of monozygotic twins with inflammatory bowel disease. Overall study results and limits: Background noise in patient repertoires may stem from differing immunosuppressive treatments.

The TCR libraries each used total RNA (around 3,500 ng per library). TCRdb re-called the 5' RACE reads; one entry per CDR3 protein, DNA not given. This listing includes roughly 330,000 distinct CDR3 sequences. Per the germline V gene, CDR1 is SGHRS and CDR2 is YFSETQ. This CDR3 is built from 15 residues. T cells were not sorted, and total RNA was isolated straight from whole blood. About this clonotype: The antigen remains unidentified.

J is TRBJ2-3 and V is TRBV5-1; TCRdb indicates TRBD1, and absent DNA this call remains unverified. This receptor was taken from a human donor with ulcerative colitis or Crohn's disease, or a healthy co-twin of an affected twin (not recorded which). Material: blood. CDR3 residues: CASSFVGGSTDTQYF.